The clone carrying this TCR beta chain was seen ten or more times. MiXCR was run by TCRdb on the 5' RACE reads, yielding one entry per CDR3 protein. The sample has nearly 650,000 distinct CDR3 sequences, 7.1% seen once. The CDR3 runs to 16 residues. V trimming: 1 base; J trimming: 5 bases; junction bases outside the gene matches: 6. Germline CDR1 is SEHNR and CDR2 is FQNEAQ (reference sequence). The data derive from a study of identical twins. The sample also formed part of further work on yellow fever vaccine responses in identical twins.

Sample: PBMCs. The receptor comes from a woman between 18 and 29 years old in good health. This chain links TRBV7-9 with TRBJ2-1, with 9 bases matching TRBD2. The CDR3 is CASSLEPAGGHNEQFF. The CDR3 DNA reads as TGTGCCAGCAGCTTAGAGCCAGCGGGGGGCCACAATGAGCAGTTCTTC.